The entry that follows covers one T cell receptor beta chain sequence. Antigen unknown. The data originate from a study of cytomegalovirus exposure and HLA in healthy donors. General study results and limits: Generally TCR sequences proved uncommon, though certain public TCRs appeared in numerous donors.

Vbeta (60) and Jbeta (13) primers were used in the PCR. Using immunoSEQ multiplex PCR, the repertoire was profiled, and TCRdb retains in-frame clones only, with some absent. The sample yields some 150,000 clones, approximately 79% seen once. The sequence came from a man aged 40-49 years in good health and CMV-seronegative. Material: PBMCs.

CDR3 bases: TGTGCCAGCAGCCCAAATAGCGGGAGTCAGTGGGAGCAGTACTTC. Translated, it gives CASSPNSGSQWEQYF. The J gene is TRBJ2-7, the V gene TRBV11-2, with 9 bases lining up with TRBD2. The CDR3 is made up of 15 amino acids. Germline V gene lookup returns CDR1 SGHAT and CDR2 FQNNGV. After removal of 5 bases from V and 7 bases from J, the junction contained 12 bases not matched to a gene.